The present entry profiles one T cell receptor (beta chain) with its context. Its antigen remains undetermined. The sample holds no much larger clone one base away, and base qualities are not on file. This record comes from a study of shared clonotypes between healthy human individuals (dated by TCRdb to 2018 to 2021). Concerning the study at large: The cohort comprised a couple of women and a few men aged 18 to 49 years. Per donor, three plates each were used for CD4 naive and CD4 memory, two for CD8 naive, and one for CD8 memory. To estimate repertoire size and how much clonotypes are shared between individuals, the study performed deep sequencing of blood TCR repertoires from roughly five healthy adults. Different laboratories and diverse techniques were used to prepare libraries and sequence TCR repertoires, to increase sequencing depth and limit assay-specific biases. Each donor's leukapheresis produced roughly between about 0.8 and 10 billion PBMCs.

The CDR3 runs 14 residues from the cysteine to the phenylalanine. Solely the CDR3 DNA is kept, with 42 bases framed from the first base. Taken from the germline V gene, the CDR1 and CDR2 loops are SGDLS and YYNGEE. At the junction V is shortened by 3 bases and J by 6 bases, with 14 bases in between. The donors were healthy, HIV-negative adults with no recently reported acute infections or vaccinations. All donors were Caucasian adults living in Nashville, Tennessee, USA. CD4+ T cells were enriched by magnetic negative selection; naive cells were then positively selected on CD45RA, and the negative fraction formed the memory subset. After blood collection by leukapheresis, PBMCs were isolated using Ficoll-Histopaque density gradient centrifugation and then cryopreserved in the vapor phase of liquid nitrogen. Analytical flow cytometry was used to check the purity and quantity of each magnetically sorted T cell population. Genomic DNA was isolated from every sorted fraction and measured by UV absorbance on a Nanodrop 2000c.

Using the deep immunoSEQ assay, multiplex PCR amplified TCR CDR3 regions from genomic DNA. For each cell subset, the extracted genomic DNA was distributed evenly across all wells of several immunoSEQ 96-well plates, and each plate served as one replicate. For sorted subsets, 200 to 250 ng genomic DNA, equal to tens of thousands of T cell genomes, was loaded into each replicate PCR. The purified libraries were quantified using a Qubit 3.0 fluorometer, sized with a Bioanalyzer 2100, and then quantified again using the KAPA Library Quantification kit. A separate single-read 150-cycle Illumina NextSeq 550 flow cell was used to sequence each immunoSEQ 96-well plate. The original pipeline was this. Because the immunoSEQ output held only junctional sequences and lacked quality scores, the filtering could not match the filtering applied to full-length reads. Sequences were annotated with PyIR, a Python wrapper for IgBLAST v1.9, using IMGT germline references to assign V/J genes and CDR3. Reads were removed for weak V/J assignments (E-value above 1e-6), missing CDR3, stop codons, out-of-frame junctions, or ambiguous translated residues. V3J clonotypes were defined by identical inferred V gene, J gene, and CDR3 amino acid sequence. Percentage overlap between repertoires was computed as shared unique clonotypes divided by the size of the smaller repertoire. RTK rarefaction, the Chao1 estimator, and Recon v2.1 estimates of unobserved clonotypes were used to assess repertoire richness. OLGA was used to compute generation probabilities for all TCRbeta clonotypes that the gDNA method yielded from a handful of donors. In TCRdb, the immuneACCESS table is reduced to in-frame sequences with V and J assigned. These tables do not hold every clone; where another copy was compared, an unresolved V gene accounts for under half, and the others remain unexplained. That table supplies the V and J calls and clone size; D and trimming were determined from the DNA. The sample records about 2 million clones, approximately 95% of which are singletons. The ten most abundant clones make up 0.13% of the sample.

The research as a whole found: Naive subsets generally had larger estimated clonotype richness than memory subsets. Pairwise subsampling led to the expectation that sequencing depth would affect the degree of clonotype sharing among donors. Rarefaction of sorted-subset datasets indicated incomplete sequencing despite the large sequencing depth. Compared with non-shared clonotypes, the clonotypes found in all four sorted-subset donors had higher generation probabilities. The small number of donors limited the genetic and exposure-history diversity represented. Sampling was restricted to blood, and TCR repertoires in tissue are likely to differ from TCR repertoires in blood. Across a handful of donors, about 5% of naive CD4, 3% to 3.5% of naive CD8, about 2.3% of memory CD4, and 0.3% to 0.45% of memory CD8 clonotypes were shared.

The origin of this receptor is a man aged 18-30 years in good health. The V gene is TRBV9 and the J gene is TRBJ2-3; the D gene is possibly TRBD2, with 6 bases matching. Sequences were obtained from naive CD4+ T cells sorted from blood. The intended sense of this specimen's cell subset or site label: CD45RA+ positively selected. Here the CDR3 is given as CASSDPPLADTQYF. The DNA is TGTGCCAGCAGCGATCCCCCTCTAGCGGATACGCAGTATTTT.